Here is one T cell receptor (beta chain) with its context. Its antigen is not known. Compared with germline, one end of the junction differs, possibly owing to a read error. The PCR used 60 Vbeta and 13 Jbeta primers. The data were produced by immunoSEQ multiplex PCR, yet TCRdb's version contains in-frame clones alone and is incomplete. The sample has 150,000 to 180,000 clones, 74% seen once. The CDR3 length is 14 residues. CDR1 and CDR2 (germline): MDHEN, SYDVKM. This record belongs to a study of cytomegalovirus exposure and HLA in healthy donors. The wider study: HLA-typed donors were the source of 86 million or so unique TCRs held in an early data release. Genotyping showed around 81% of roughly 400 donors falling in the Caucasian-associated ancestry cluster.

Whole-study findings and limits: In a later analysis, common viral pathogens appeared linked to several of the most significant clusters. The study had only CMV serostatus as immune exposure information.

The chain carries TRBV28 and TRBJ1-4; no clear D. Sequencing used PBMCs. This TCR came from a man aged 30 to 39 in good health and CMV-seronegative. The chain's CDR3 is CASSLRGVGEKLFF. DNA for the CDR3: TGTGCTAGCAGTCTTCGCGGGGTGGGGGAAAAACTGTTTTTT.